The T cell receptor beta chain described here comes from a study of beta chain features in type 1 diabetes. Findings of the study overall: The study found moderately but significantly shorter TCRB CDR3s in all four CD4+ subsets of Type 1 diabetes patients.

On this clone itself: Its antigen remains unknown.

V was pared by 4 bases and J by 6 bases, with 5 bases between. Looked up from germline, CDR1 is SGHTA and CDR2 is FQGNSA. The CDR3 has 11 residues. The isolated RNA, all of it, was reverse transcribed, so expressed TCRB transcripts were what got sequenced. Generated by immunoSEQ multiplex PCR, the TCRdb table keeps only in-frame clones and is missing some. Of fewer than 200,000 clones in the sample, around 10% are singletons; the top ten hold 0.4% to 0.55%. The chain combines TRBV7-2 with TRBJ2-3, with D unresolved. The sequencing sample was made of central memory CD4+ T cells from blood. The sequence came from a man younger than 45 with type 1 diabetes. The CDR3 nucleotides are TGTGCCAGCAGCTCCATGGATACGCAGTATTTT. Translating it yields CASSSMDTQYF.